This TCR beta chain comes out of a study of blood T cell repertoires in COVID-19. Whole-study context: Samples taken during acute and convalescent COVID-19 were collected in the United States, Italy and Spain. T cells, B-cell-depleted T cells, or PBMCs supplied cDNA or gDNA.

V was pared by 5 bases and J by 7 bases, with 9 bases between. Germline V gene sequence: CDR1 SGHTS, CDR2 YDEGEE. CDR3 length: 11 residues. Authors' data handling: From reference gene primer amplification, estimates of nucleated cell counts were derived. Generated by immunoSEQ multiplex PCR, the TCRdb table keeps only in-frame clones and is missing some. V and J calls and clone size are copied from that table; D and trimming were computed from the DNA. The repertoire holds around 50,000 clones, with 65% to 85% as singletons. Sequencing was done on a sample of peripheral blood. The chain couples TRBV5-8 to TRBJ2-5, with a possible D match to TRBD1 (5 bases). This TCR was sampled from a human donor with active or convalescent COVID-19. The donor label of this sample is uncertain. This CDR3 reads CASRQGGTQYF. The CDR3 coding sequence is TGTGCCAGCAGGCAGGGTGGGACCCAGTACTTC.